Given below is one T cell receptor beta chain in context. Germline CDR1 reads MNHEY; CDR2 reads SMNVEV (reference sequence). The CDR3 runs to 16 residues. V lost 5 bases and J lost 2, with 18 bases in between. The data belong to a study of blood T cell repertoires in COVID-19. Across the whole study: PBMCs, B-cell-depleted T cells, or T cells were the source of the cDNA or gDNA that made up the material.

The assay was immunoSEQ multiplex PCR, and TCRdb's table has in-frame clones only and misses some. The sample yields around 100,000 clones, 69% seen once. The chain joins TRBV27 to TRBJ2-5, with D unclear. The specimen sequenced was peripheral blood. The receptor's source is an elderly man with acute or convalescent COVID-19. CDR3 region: CASSPLAATAQETQYF. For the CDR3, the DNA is TGTGCCAGCAGTCCTCTGGCCGCCACCGCACAAGAGACCCAGTACTTC.